The 26 T cell receptor beta chains given below trace back to one sample, sequenced in a study of T cell responses to AZD1222 COVID-19 vaccine. The table came from immunoSEQ multiplex PCR; TCRdb's copy has only in-frame clones and leaves some out. The sample includes around 30,000 clones, approximately 91% of them seen just once. The sequenced sample was peripheral blood, obtained on day 0 of AZD1222 vaccination. The receptor source for this set is an adult in good health.

This chain links TRBV15 with TRBJ2-7; TRBD1 is a possible D gene (5 bases). Trimming pared 5 bases from V and 0 bases from J, leaving 14 bases between. The germline CDR1 and CDR2 sequences are LNHNV and YYDKDF (reference sequence). The length of the CDR3 is 15 residues. CDR3: CATSGSTEYSYEQYF. The CDR3 nucleotides are TGTGCCACCAGCGGGTCGACAGAATACTCCTACGAGCAGTACTTC. The complete variable domain, with remaining parts taken from reference TRBV15 and TRBJ2-7, reads DAMVIQNPRYQVTQFGKPVTLSCSQTLNHNVMYWYQQKSSQAPKLLFHYYDKDFNNEADTPDNFQSRRPNTSFCFLDIRSPGLGDTAMYLCATSGSTEYSYEQYFGPGTRLTVT.

The V gene is TRBV19, the J gene TRBJ2-3; 8 bases line up with TRBD2. Germline V gene lookup returns CDR1 LNHDA and CDR2 SQIVND (reference sequence). The CDR3 runs to 17 residues. V was clipped by 7 bases and J by 2 bases; unmatched bases: 14. The CDR3 DNA is TGTGCCAGTACCCCTGGGAGAGTAGCGGGGCTCACAGATACGCAGTATTTT. Amino acids: CASTPGRVAGLTDTQYF.

This rearrangement joins TRBV10-3 to TRBJ1-1, with TRBD1 identical over 7 bases. Germline trimming cut 5 bases from V and 5 bases from J; bases unmatched to any gene: 5. CDR3 size: 13 residues. Germline V gene lookup returns CDR1 ENHRY and CDR2 SYGVKD. CDR3 protein: CAISYQQGTEAFF. The CDR3 nucleotides read TGTGCCATCAGTTACCAACAGGGGACTGAAGCTTTCTTT.

The chain is built from TRBV2 and TRBJ2-5, with 9 nucleotides matching TRBD2. CDR3 size: 16 residues. The germline V gene encodes CDR1 SNHLY and CDR2 FYNNEI. V lost 5 bases and J lost 2; bases outside the gene matches: 9. CDR3 nucleotide sequence: TGTGCCAGCAGTCCCGCGGGGGGGGGTCGGCAAGAGACCCAGTACTTC. Translating it yields CASSPAGGGRQETQYF.

This clone was observed once. The V gene is TRBV7-2, the J gene TRBJ1-2; possible D gene TRBD1, 5 bases. CDR1 SGHTA and CDR2 FQGNSA come from the germline V gene. V was shortened by 1 base and J by 7 bases, with 13 bases between the two germline ends. This CDR3 is 14 amino acids long. For the CDR3, the DNA is TGTGCCAGCAGCTTAGAGCCAGGGCTCCGTGGCTACACCTTC. It translates to CASSLEPGLRGYTF.

The rearrangement uses TRBV9 and TRBJ1-2; the D gene is possibly TRBD1 (5 bases). Germline V gene data show CDR1 as SGDLS and CDR2 as YYNGEE. The CDR3 spans 15 residues. V lost 2 bases to trimming and J lost 8 bases, with 19 bases between them. The CDR3, as DNA: TGTGCCAGCAGCGTGGACAACCTGGCTCACGGGGGCTACACCTTC. Amino acid sequence: CASSVDNLAHGGYTF.

This clone has only one observation. The chain is built from TRBV11-3 and TRBJ2-7; 9 bases agree with TRBD2. Trimming cost V 5 bases and J 6 bases; bases outside gene matches: 8. The CDR3 has 14 residues. CDR1 is SGHNT, CDR2 YENEEA, per germline. The CDR3 reads CASSPAGTSSEQYF. In nucleotides, the CDR3 is TGTGCCAGCAGCCCCGCCGGGACTAGCTCCGAGCAGTACTTC.

The chain uses TRBV6-5 and TRBJ1-1; D is perhaps TRBD1 (6 bases). V shed 7 bases and J shed 0 bases, with 12 bases lying between them. The CDR3 has 14 residues. Germline V gives CDR1 MNHEY, CDR2 SVGAGI. CDR3 DNA sequence: TGTGCCAGCAACTTGGACAGTATGAACACTGAAGCTTTCTTT. As protein: CASNLDSMNTEAFF.

The V gene is TRBV2, the J gene TRBJ2-1, with 15 bases fitting TRBD2. Germline V gene data show CDR1 as SNHLY and CDR2 as FYNNEI. CDR3 size: 18 residues. V lost 8 bases to trimming and J lost 0 bases; unmatched junction nucleotides: 8. The CDR3 DNA is TGTGCCAGCCCCCCCGGGACTAGCGGGGGGAGCTCCTACAATGAGCAGTTCTTC. Amino acid sequence: CASPPGTSGGSSYNEQFF.

This sequence joins TRBV9 and TRBJ2-3; D unclear. The length of the CDR3 is 13 residues. Germline CDR1 and CDR2: SGDLS and YYNGEE. The V and J ends lost 0 bases and 5 bases respectively, with 7 bases between them. In nucleotides, the CDR3 is TGTGCCAGCAGCGTAGAGGGATTAGATACGCAGTATTTT. Translated: CASSVEGLDTQYF.

The chain carries TRBV21-1 and TRBJ1-4. TRBV21-1 is designated a pseudogene. This CDR3 region has 16 residues. CDR3 in amino acids: CASSPSEGRPNEKLFF. The CDR3 DNA sequence: TGTGCCAGCAGCCCCTCGGAGGGCAGACCAAATGAAAAACTGTTTTTT.

This rearrangement joins TRBV5-1 to TRBJ2-7; 10 bases fit TRBD2. The CDR3 loop spans 15 amino acids. The V gene's germline CDR1 is SGHRS and CDR2 YFSETQ. Trimming removed 2 bases from V and 4 bases from J; junction bases left unmatched: 6. The CDR3 reads CASSFSSGGLYEQYF. The CDR3 region has the DNA TGCGCCAGCAGCTTTTCTAGCGGGGGCCTGTACGAGCAGTACTTC.

The chain has TRBV5-1 and TRBJ1-2; D gene ambiguous. V lost 0 bases, J lost 3 bases, and 12 bases lay in between. CDR3 size: 15 residues. CDR1 and CDR2 from the germline V gene are SGHRS and YFSETQ. The CDR3 DNA follows: TGCGCCAGCAGCTTGGCGGGTACCCCTGACTATGGCTACACCTTC. Its protein is CASSLAGTPDYGYTF.

V is TRBV6-5 and J is TRBJ2-2, with D perhaps matching TRBD2 (6 bases). The V gene's germline CDR1 is MNHEY and CDR2 SVGAGI. The CDR3 has 14 amino acids. V lost 4 bases, J lost 7 bases, and 13 bases lay in between. In DNA, the CDR3 is TGTGCCAGCAGTTTAACGGGGGTGGGCGGGGAGCTGTTTTTT. Translation gives CASSLTGVGGELFF.

The chain has TRBV19 and TRBJ1-2, with TRBD1 identical over 7 bases. This CDR3 contains 12 residues. With V trimmed by 7 bases and J by 4 bases, 3 bases remained unmatched. Germline V CDR1 and CDR2: LNHDA, SQIVND (reference sequence). The CDR3 is CASTRGLYGYTF. The CDR3 bases are TGTGCCAGTACAAGGGGGCTCTATGGCTACACCTTC.

J is TRBJ2-3 and V is TRBV7-2, with D maybe TRBD1 (5 bases). The CDR3 is made up of 16 amino acids. V lost 1 base to trimming and J lost 4 bases, with 15 bases between them. In germline, CDR1 is SGHTA, CDR2 FQGNSA. CDR3 residues: CASSLEGSHQADTQYF. Written as DNA, the CDR3 is TGTGCCAGCAGCTTAGAGGGGTCCCACCAAGCAGATACGCAGTATTTT.

J is TRBJ1-1 and V is TRBV14, with D hard to call. Trimming took off 4 bases at V and 3 bases at J, with 6 bases between the two ends. The CDR3 has 12 residues. The germline V gene has CDR1 SGHDN and CDR2 FVKESK. The CDR3 coding sequence is TGTGCCAGCAGCCCTCAATACACTGAAGCTTTCTTT. Amino acid sequence: CASSPQYTEAFF. Filled out from reference TRBV14 and TRBJ1-1, the complete variable domain reads EAGVTQFPSHSVIEKGQTVTLRCDPISGHDNLYWYRRVMGKEIKFLLHFVKESKQDESGMPNNRFLAERTGGTYSTLKVQPAELEDSGVYFCASSPQYTEAFFGQGTRLTVV.

V is TRBV3-1 (or the pseudogene TRBV3-2) and J is TRBJ2-5; TRBD1 agrees at 9 bases. Germline trimming cut 0 bases from V and 4 bases from J; bases unmatched to any gene: 0. The CDR3 runs to 14 residues. From germline, CDR1 is LGHDT and CDR2 YNNKEL (reference sequence). This chain's CDR3 is CASSQEDRGETQYF. The DNA for the CDR3 is TGTGCCAGCAGCCAAGAGGACAGGGGAGAGACCCAGTACTTC.

The genes are TRBV3-1 (or the pseudogene TRBV3-2) and TRBJ1-1; D is unclear. V dropped 6 bases and J dropped 1 base, with 9 bases sitting between them. The CDR3 consists of 13 residues. CDR1 is LGHDT and CDR2 is YNNKEL in the germline V gene (reference sequence). The CDR3 is CASSFRSNTEAFF. CDR3 DNA sequence: TGTGCCAGCAGTTTTAGATCGAACACTGAAGCTTTCTTT.

V usage is TRBV6-5 and J usage is TRBJ1-1; no reliable D call. This CDR3 comprises 14 residues. Trimming removed 4 bases from V and 0 bases from J, with 9 bases in between. CDR1 is MNHEY, CDR2 SVGAGI, per germline. CDR3 sequence: CASSLEALNTEAFF. The CDR3 coding sequence is TGTGCCAGCAGTTTGGAGGCCTTGAACACTGAAGCTTTCTTT.

The chain employs TRBV28 and TRBJ2-1, with D perhaps matching TRBD2 (6 bases). There are 15 residues in the CDR3. Per the germline V gene, CDR1 is MDHEN and CDR2 is SYDVKM. The V end was cut by 1 base, the J end by 5 bases, with 12 bases between. The CDR3 sequence: CASSLYGGNNNEQFF. The CDR3 DNA reads TGTGCCAGCAGTTTATATGGCGGGAATAACAATGAGCAGTTCTTC.

The CDR3 DNA is TGTGCCAGCAGCGTGAACGGTGCAACTAATGAAAAACTGTTTTTT. Translating gives CASSVNGATNEKLFF. The chain couples TRBV9 to TRBJ1-4; D gene ambiguous. The V gene's germline CDR1 is SGDLS and CDR2 YYNGEE. V lost 2 bases, J lost 0 bases, and 8 bases lay in between. CDR3 length: 15 amino acids.

This clone was detected once. The chain combines TRBV6-5 with TRBJ1-6, with no clear D. Germline V gene sequence: CDR1 MNHEY, CDR2 SVGAGI. The CDR3 is 11 residues long. V gave up 7 bases and J gave up 7 bases, with 5 bases separating them. CDR3 residues: CASTGNSPLHF. The CDR3, as DNA: TGTGCCAGCACGGGGAATTCACCCCTCCACTTT.

This rearrangement joins TRBV7-8 to TRBJ1-2; D is ambiguous. Per germline, CDR1 SGHVS and CDR2 FQNEAQ. The length of the CDR3 is 16 residues. V lost 6 bases, J lost 7 bases, and 24 bases lay in between. DNA for the CDR3: TGTGCCAGCAGAGTTGACGGCGGTTACCGTCAGTCTGGCTACACCTTC. It translates to CASRVDGGYRQSGYTF. Supplemented by reference TRBV7-8 and TRBJ1-2, the full variable domain reads GAGVSQSPRYKVAKRGQDVALRCDPISGHVSLFWYQQALGQGPEFLTYFQNEAQLDKSGLPSDRFFAERPEGSVSTLKIQRTQQEDSAVYLCASRVDGGYRQSGYTFGSGTRLTVV.

The genes are TRBV30 and TRBJ2-5; either TRBD1 or TRBD2 may supply D (6 bases each). This CDR3 contains 14 residues. Trimming pared 3 bases from V and 9 bases from J, leaving 20 bases between. Germline values: CDR1 GTSNPN, CDR2 SVGIG (reference sequence). The CDR3 nucleotides are TGTGCCTGGAGAGGGGGGACGCTTCTAGGAGCCCAGTACTTC. Translation: CAWRGGTLLGAQYF.

This chain joins TRBV12-5 and TRBJ1-2, with 7 bases that match TRBD1. The germline CDR1 and CDR2 sequences are LGHNT and FRNRAP. The length of the CDR3 is 13 residues. The V gene end was trimmed by 7 bases and the J gene end by 5 bases; junction bases not matched to a gene: 7. CDR3 nucleotides: TGTGCTAGTGCCAGGGGGGAAAGATATGGCTACACCTTC. Residues: CASARGERYGYTF. The full variable domain, in which reference TRBV12-5 and TRBJ1-2 provide the parts outside the CDR3, is DARVTQTPRHKVTEMGQEVTMRCQPILGHNTVFWYRQTMMQGLELLAYFRNRAPLDDSGMPKDRFSAEMPDATLATLKIQPSEPRDSAVYFCASARGERYGYTFGSGTRLTVV.